These 3 T cell receptor beta chains were sequenced from one sample in a study of regulatory T cells in long-lasting Graves disease. Investigators prepared the TCR beta libraries by applying iRepertoire HTBI primers and Arm-PCR of CDR3 regions. TCRdb called the multiplex PCR reads again in MiXCR, with one record for every CDR3 protein. The profile shows 450,000 or so distinct CDR3 sequences, 20% to 25% of them singletons. This sample's time point: persistent/refractory GD, antithyroid drugs over 5 years with positive TRAb. Extracted PBMC RNA gave rise to the TCR library. Sequencing was performed on peripheral blood mononuclear cells (PBMCs), taken when the disease was refractory, from a patient treated with antithyroid drugs. These receptors were collected from a female donor with Graves disease.

This chain links TRBV30 with TRBJ2-2; D is unclear. The CDR3 loop spans 11 amino acids. Trimming cost V 2 bases and J 8 bases, with 6 bases left between them. Germline V gives CDR1 GTSNPN, CDR2 SVGIG (reference sequence). The DNA for the CDR3 is TGTGCCTGGAGTATCGGGGGGGAGCTGTTTTTT. Translation gives CAWSIGGELFF.

This clonotype was observed many times. CDR3 nucleotide sequence: TGCAGCGCCGACGGGGGGGGCACTGAAGCTTTCTTT. Translation gives CSADGGGTEAFF. The chain joins TRBV29-1 to TRBJ1-1; possible D gene TRBD1, 5 bases. There are 12 residues in the CDR3. Looked up from germline, CDR1 is SQVTM and CDR2 is ANQGSEA. V dropped 7 bases and J dropped 4 bases, with 13 bases sitting between them. The complete variable domain, with remaining parts taken from reference TRBV29-1 and TRBJ1-1, reads SAVISQKPSRDICQRGTSLTIQCQVDSQVTMMFWYRQQPGQSLTLIATANQGSEATYESGFVIDKFPISRPNLTFSTLTVSNMSPEDSSIYLCSADGGGTEAFFGQGTRLTVV.

Ten or more counts support this clonotype. V gene TRBV6-5 combines with J gene TRBJ2-2; TRBD2 might be the D (6 bases). The CDR3 length is 16 residues. Germline V gene sequence: CDR1 MNHEY, CDR2 SVGAGI. Trimming stripped 2 bases from V and 6 bases from J, with 16 bases between. The CDR3 DNA is TGTGCCAGCAGTTACCGGAGGGACGGAAGGGCCGGGGAGCTGTTTTTT. It codes for CASSYRRDGRAGELFF.